This T cell receptor (beta chain) emerged from a study of vaccination and CD4 T cells after COVID-19. An Oncomine TCR Beta short-read assay was used to sequence the DNA from cultured CD4+ T cells. TCRdb re-called the PCR reads with MiXCR, one entry per CDR3 protein. Among about 11,000 distinct CDR3 sequences listed, around three quarters were seen once. Noted treatment: approximately nine-day PBMC culture with coronavirus spike peptide pools or control peptides (ViraFEST assay). ViraFEST expanded antigen-specific T cells with peptide pools, then sequenced TCRs. Concerning this clonotype itself: Its antigen is not identified.

This CDR3 has 15 residues. The V end lost 3 bases, the J end lost 5 bases, and 16 bases lay between the germline ends. This TCR came from a human donor who had recovered from COVID-19. This chain joins TRBV12-3 or TRBV12-4 and TRBJ1-1; D is unresolved. Sequenced material: CD4+ T cells from blood, cultured in vitro. Here the CDR3 reads CASSFIDGRATEAFF. The CDR3 region has the DNA TGTGCCAGCAGTTTTATAGACGGACGCGCGACTGAAGCTTTCTTT.